This is a list of T cell receptor beta chains from one sample in a study of siplizumab effects on memory and regulatory T cells. Generated by immunoSEQ multiplex PCR, the TCRdb table keeps only in-frame clones and is missing some. The sample contains around 26,000 clones, around 83% of which appear only once. The specimen was memory CD4+ T cells sorted from blood. Every receptor here comes from a human donor in good health. CDR3s include the opening cysteine and the closing phenylalanine or tryptophan. The D gene is left open where the match is weak. Expanded clones get a size class; other rows say once, few or many, or leave the size out.

V gene	clone size	J gene	D gene	CDR3 protein	CDR3 DNA
TRBV11-1	NA	TRBJ2-5	TRBD2	CASSPGTSGTQETQYF	TGTGCCAGCAGCCCGGGGACTAGCGGGACTCAAGAGACCCAGTACTTC
TRBV7-6	few	TRBJ2-5	TRBD2	CASSLERERETQYF	TGTGCCAGCAGCTTGGAGCGGGAGCGAGAGACCCAGTACTTC
TRBV7-2	NA	TRBJ1-4	TRBD1	CASSFQGGNEKLFF	TGTGCCAGCAGCTTTCAGGGGGGGAATGAAAAACTGTTTTTT
TRBV6-6	NA	TRBJ2-2	TRBD2	CASSYPRLADTGELFF	TGTGCCAGCAGTTACCCTCGACTAGCGGACACCGGGGAGCTGTTTTTT
TRBV6-6	NA	TRBJ1-4	TRBD1	CASSTRDRGGEKLFF	TGTGCCAGCAGTACCCGGGACAGGGGGGGAGAAAAACTGTTTTTT
TRBV10-2	NA	TRBJ2-5	NA	CASRPGQMGLETQYF	TGCGCCAGCAGACCCGGGCAAATGGGGCTAGAGACCCAGTACTTC
TRBV7-6	NA	TRBJ1-1	TRBD1	CASSPSTGVTEAFF	TGTGCCAGCAGCCCATCCACAGGGGTCACTGAAGCTTTCTTT
TRBV19	NA	TRBJ2-1	NA	CASSPDSYNEQFF	TGTGCCAGTAGTCCGGACAGTTACAATGAGCAGTTCTTC
TRBV2	once	TRBJ2-5	NA	CASSSGSRRETQYF	TGTGCCAGCAGTTCGGGTTCCAGACGGGAGACCCAGTACTTC
TRBV5-1	NA	TRBJ2-3	TRBD2	CASSLGVLARGTDTQYF	TGCGCCAGCAGCTTGGGCGTACTAGCGCGAGGCACAGATACGCAGTATTTT
TRBV5-1	NA	TRBJ2-7	TRBD1	CASTARDRGSYEQYF	TGCGCCAGCACGGCCCGGGACAGGGGGTCCTACGAGCAGTACTTC
TRBV29-1	NA	TRBJ2-7	NA	CSVSPSGKQYF	TGCAGCGTCTCACCCTCGGGAAAGCAGTACTTC
TRBV2	NA	TRBJ1-1	TRBD1	CASSVTGAYLGTEAFF	TGTGCCAGCAGTGTGACAGGGGCCTATCTGGGCACTGAAGCTTTCTTT
TRBV19	NA	TRBJ2-2	NA	CASSTGTGELFF	TGTGCCAGTAGTACCGGGACCGGGGAGCTGTTTTTT
TRBV6-1	NA	TRBJ2-2	NA	CASSDEGLITGELFF	TGTGCCAGCAGTGATGAGGGACTCATCACCGGGGAGCTGTTTTTT
TRBV7-2	NA	TRBJ2-1	NA	CASSLDRGRHNEQFF	TGTGCCAGCAGCTTAGATAGGGGGAGACACAATGAGCAGTTCTTC
TRBV5-1	NA	TRBJ1-4	TRBD1	CASRRDRGQREKLFF	TGCGCCAGCAGACGGGACAGGGGACAGCGTGAAAAACTGTTTTTT